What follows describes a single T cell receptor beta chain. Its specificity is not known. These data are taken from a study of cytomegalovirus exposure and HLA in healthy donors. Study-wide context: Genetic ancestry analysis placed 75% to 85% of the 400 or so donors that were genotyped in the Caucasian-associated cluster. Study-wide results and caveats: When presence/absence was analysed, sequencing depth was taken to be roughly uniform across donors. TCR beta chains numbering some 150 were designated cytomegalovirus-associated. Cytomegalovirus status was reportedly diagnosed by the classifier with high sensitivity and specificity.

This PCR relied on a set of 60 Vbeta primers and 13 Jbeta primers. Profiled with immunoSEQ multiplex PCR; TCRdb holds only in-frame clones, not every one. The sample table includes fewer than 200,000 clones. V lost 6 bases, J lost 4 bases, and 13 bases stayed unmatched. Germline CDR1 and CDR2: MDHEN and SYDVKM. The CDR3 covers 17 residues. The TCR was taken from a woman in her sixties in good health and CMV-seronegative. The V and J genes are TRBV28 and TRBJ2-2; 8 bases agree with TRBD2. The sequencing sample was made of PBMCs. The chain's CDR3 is CASSRRSGGGGTGELFF. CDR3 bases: TGTGCCAGCAGCCGACGTTCGGGAGGGGGGGGCACCGGGGAGCTGTTTTTT.